This entry features one T cell receptor beta chain sequence. This CDR3 has 15 amino acids. CDR1 and CDR2 (germline): SEHNR, FQNEAQ (reference sequence). The ends lost 5 bases at V and 1 base at J; junction bases unmatched: 7. The entry originates in a study of control samples from healthy donors and cancer patients. Clones were read by immunoSEQ multiplex PCR, and TCRdb kept only the in-frame ones, dropping some. The sample consists of about 95,000 clones, 88% of them appearing once. This TCR was recovered from a woman in her seventies in good health. The source material was blood. The chain carries TRBV7-9 and TRBJ1-1, with 7 bases matching TRBD1. This chain's CDR3 is CASSTGTVPNTEAFF. CDR3 in DNA: TGTGCCAGCAGCACCGGGACAGTTCCGAACACTGAAGCTTTCTTT.